The clone carrying this T cell receptor beta chain came up many times. The antigen remains unidentified. The sample comes from a study of HIV-infected children after antiretroviral therapy interruption. Study information: Recorded EBV and CMV exposure existed for most children. Weeks 0, 48 and 150 were sampled under continuous treatment.

Study-wide results and limits: Naive CD4+ Gini coefficient rose by interruption end, suggesting clonal expansion.

Per the germline V gene, CDR1 is SGHTA and CDR2 is FQGNSA. V dropped 5 bases and J dropped 5; count of bases not matched to a gene: 18. CDR3 length: 18 amino acids. Regarding treatment: PENTA 11 planned treatment interruption arm or continuous ART arm. At least 24 weeks of at least three-drug ART, in children 2 to 15 years. RNA-based 3' RACE libraries used unique molecular identifiers. TCRdb analysed the 3' RACE reads with MiXCR anew, one entry per CDR3 protein. The data contain 40,000 or so distinct CDR3 sequences, about 6.5% of them seen just once; the ten biggest clones take up about 0.91%. The receptor comes from a pool of human donors with HIV. The specimen comprised CD45RA+ CD4+ T cells from PBMCs, pooled from several time points, sampled from a donor given antiretroviral therapy, either interrupted or continuous. Described subset: naive CD4+ CD45RA+ CD45RO- T cells. V is TRBV7-2 and J is TRBJ2-1; 7 bases agree with TRBD2. The CDR3, as DNA: TGTGCCAGCAGCAACGCCCCGGGACTACTAGGGTGGGACAATGAGCAGTTCTTC. Translating it yields CASSNAPGLLGWDNEQFF.